A few counts support the clone carrying this TCR beta chain. The antigen remains unidentified. The entry originates in a study of T cell responses to AZD1222 COVID-19 vaccine. Sequencing was performed with immunoSEQ multiplex PCR; in TCRdb, only in-frame clones are kept and a portion is missing. The sample lists about 150,000 clones, 75% to 90% occurring once. Overall study results and limits: Regions 160-218 and 743-854 held dominance among vaccine-associated CD4 TCRs, which spanned spike. Following two doses of AZD1222, Spike-specific TCR breadth and depth rose.

CDR1 is SGHRS, CDR2 YFSETQ, per germline. The CDR3 is 15 residues long. J gave up 11 bases and V 0 bases, and 10 bases lay outside the gene matches. Sequences were derived from peripheral blood, sampled 28 days after the second AZD1222 dose. The rearrangement joins TRBV5-1 to TRBJ1-1; 10 bases line up with TRBD1. This receptor was obtained from an adult who received the AZD1222 COVID-19 vaccine. Here the CDR3 DNA reads TGCGCCAGCAGCTTGGCCCAGACAGGGGGCAGTCAGGCTTTCTTT. Protein sequence: CASSLAQTGGSQAFF.